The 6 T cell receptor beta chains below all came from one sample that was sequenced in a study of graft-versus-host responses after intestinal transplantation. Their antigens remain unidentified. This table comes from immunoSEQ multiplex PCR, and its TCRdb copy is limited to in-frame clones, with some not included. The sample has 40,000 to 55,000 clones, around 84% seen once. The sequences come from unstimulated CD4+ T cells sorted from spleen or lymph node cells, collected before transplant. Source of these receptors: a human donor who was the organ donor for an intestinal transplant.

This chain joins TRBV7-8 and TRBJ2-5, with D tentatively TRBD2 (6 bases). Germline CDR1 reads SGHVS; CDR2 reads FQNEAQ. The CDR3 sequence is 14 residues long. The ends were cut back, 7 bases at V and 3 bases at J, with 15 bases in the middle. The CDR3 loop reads CASTPGEGKETQYF. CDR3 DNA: TGTGCCAGCACTCCGGGGGAAGGGAAAGAGACCCAGTACTTC.

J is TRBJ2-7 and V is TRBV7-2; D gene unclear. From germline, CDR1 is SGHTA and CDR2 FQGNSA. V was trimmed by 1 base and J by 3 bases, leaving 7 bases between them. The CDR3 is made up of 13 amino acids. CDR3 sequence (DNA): TGTGCCAGCAGCTTAGGCCCGCGCTACGAGCAGTACTTC. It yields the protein CASSLGPRYEQYF.

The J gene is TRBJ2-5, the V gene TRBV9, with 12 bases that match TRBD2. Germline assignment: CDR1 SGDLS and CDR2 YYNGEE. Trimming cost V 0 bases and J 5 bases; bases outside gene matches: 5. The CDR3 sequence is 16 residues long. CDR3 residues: CASSVGLAGGGETQYF. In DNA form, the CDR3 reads TGTGCCAGCAGCGTAGGGCTAGCGGGAGGGGGGGAGACCCAGTACTTC. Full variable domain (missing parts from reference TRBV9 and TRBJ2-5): DSGVTQTPKHLITATGQRVTLRCSPRSGDLSVYWYQQSLDQGLQFLIQYYNGEERAKGNILERFSAQQFPDLHSELNLSSLELGDSALYFCASSVGLAGGGETQYFGPGTRLLVL.

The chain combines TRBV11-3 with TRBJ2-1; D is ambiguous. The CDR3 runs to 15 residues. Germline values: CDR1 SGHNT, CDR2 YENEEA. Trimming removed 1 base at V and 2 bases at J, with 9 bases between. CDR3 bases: TGTGCCAGCAGCTTAGGCCTTAGTACCTACAATGAGCAGTTCTTC. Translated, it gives CASSLGLSTYNEQFF. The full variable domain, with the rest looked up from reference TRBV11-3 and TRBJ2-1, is EAGVVQSPRYKIIEKKQPVAFWCNPISGHNTLYWYLQNLGQGPELLIRYENEEAVDDSQLPKDRFSAERLKGVDSTLKIQPAELGDSAVYLCASSLGLSTYNEQFFGPGTRLTVL.

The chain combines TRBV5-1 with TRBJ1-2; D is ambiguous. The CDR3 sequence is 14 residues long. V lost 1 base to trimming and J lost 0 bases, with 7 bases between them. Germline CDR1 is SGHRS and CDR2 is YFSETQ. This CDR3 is CASSLNRPNYGYTF. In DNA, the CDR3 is TGCGCCAGCAGCTTGAACAGACCTAACTATGGCTACACCTTC.

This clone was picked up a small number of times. This CDR3 is CASSPGPEQIHPLDRSYEQYF. The CDR3 DNA reads TGCGCCAGCAGCCCCGGGCCCGAGCAAATTCACCCCCTTGACCGCTCCTACGAGCAGTACTTC. The chain links TRBV5-1 to TRBJ2-7; D gene uncertain. In germline, CDR1 is SGHRS, CDR2 YFSETQ. Trimming cost V 4 bases and J 0 bases, with 32 bases left between them. This CDR3 has 21 residues.